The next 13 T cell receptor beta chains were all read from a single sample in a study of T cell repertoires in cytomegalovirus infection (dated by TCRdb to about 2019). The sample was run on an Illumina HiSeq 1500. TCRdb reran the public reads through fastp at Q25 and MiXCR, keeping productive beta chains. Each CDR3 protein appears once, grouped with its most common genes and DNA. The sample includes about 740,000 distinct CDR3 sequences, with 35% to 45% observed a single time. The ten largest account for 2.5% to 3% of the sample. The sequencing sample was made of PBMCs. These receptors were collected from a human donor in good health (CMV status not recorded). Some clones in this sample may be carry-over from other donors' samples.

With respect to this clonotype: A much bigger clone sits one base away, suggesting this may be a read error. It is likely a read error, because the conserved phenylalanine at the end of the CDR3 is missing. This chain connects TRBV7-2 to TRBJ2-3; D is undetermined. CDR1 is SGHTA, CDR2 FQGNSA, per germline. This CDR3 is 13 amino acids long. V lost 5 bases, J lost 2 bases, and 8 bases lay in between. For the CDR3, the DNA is TGTGCCAGCAGCCACGATATCACAGATACGCAGTATCTT. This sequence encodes CASSHDITDTQYL.

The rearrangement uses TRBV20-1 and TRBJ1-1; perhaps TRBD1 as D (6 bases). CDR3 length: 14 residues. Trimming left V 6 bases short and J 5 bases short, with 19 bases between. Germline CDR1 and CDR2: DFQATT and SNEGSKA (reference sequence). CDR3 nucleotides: TGCAGTGCCCCCCTCCCGGGACAAAGGACTGAAGCTTTCTTT. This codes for CSAPLPGQRTEAFF.

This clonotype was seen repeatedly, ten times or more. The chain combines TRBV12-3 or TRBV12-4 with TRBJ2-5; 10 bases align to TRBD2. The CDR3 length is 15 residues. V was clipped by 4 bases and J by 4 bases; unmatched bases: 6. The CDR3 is CASSSIAGGGETQYF. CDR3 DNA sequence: TGTGCCAGCAGTTCAATAGCGGGGGGTGGAGAGACCCAGTACTTC.

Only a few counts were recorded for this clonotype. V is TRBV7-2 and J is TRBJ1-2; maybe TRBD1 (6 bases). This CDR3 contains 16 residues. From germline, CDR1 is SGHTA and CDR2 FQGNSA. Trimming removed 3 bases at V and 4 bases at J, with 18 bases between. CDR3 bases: TGTGCCAGCAGCTTCCCGATTCGTGGGGGGGCCTATGGCTACACCTTC. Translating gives CASSFPIRGGAYGYTF.

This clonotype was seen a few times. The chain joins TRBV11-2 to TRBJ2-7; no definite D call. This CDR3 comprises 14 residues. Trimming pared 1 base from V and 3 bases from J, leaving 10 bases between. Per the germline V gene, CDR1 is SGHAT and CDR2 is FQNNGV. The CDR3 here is CASSLGPSFYEQYF. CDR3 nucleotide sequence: TGTGCCAGCAGCTTAGGCCCTTCCTTCTACGAGCAGTACTTC.

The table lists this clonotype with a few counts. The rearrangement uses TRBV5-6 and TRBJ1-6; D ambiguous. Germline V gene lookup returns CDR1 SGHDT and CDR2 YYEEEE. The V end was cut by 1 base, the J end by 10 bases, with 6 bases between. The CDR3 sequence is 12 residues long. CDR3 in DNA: TGTGCCAGCAGCTTGAAGGGATCACCCCTCCACTTT. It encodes CASSLKGSPLHF.

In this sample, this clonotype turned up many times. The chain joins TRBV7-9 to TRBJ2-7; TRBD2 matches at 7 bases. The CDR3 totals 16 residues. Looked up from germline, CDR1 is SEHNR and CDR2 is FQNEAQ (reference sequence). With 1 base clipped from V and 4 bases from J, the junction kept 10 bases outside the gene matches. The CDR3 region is CASSLVPSGELYEQYF. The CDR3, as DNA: TGTGCCAGCAGCTTAGTGCCTAGCGGAGAACTATACGAGCAGTACTTC.

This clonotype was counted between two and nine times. The CDR3 nucleotides read TGTGCCAGCAGCAGCAGTTGGACAGGGGAGAGGGCTGAAGCTTTCTTT. Its translation is CASSSSWTGERAEAFF. V usage is TRBV7-9 and J usage is TRBJ1-1; 9 nucleotides match TRBD1. The CDR3 runs to 16 residues. V gave up 5 bases and J gave up 6 bases; unmatched junction bases: 13. Germline values: CDR1 SEHNR, CDR2 FQNEAQ (reference sequence).

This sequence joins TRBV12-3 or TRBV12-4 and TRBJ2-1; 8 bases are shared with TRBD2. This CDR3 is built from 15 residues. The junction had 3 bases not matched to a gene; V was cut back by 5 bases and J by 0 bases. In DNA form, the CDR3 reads TGTGCCAGCAGTGCGGGACTAGGCTCCTACAATGAGCAGTTCTTC. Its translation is CASSAGLGSYNEQFF.

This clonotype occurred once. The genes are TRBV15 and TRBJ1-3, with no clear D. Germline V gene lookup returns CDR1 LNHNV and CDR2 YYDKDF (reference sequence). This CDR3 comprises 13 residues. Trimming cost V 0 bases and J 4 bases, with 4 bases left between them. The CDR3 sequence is CATSRDTGNTIYF. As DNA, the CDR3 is TGTGCCACCAGCAGAGACACCGGAAACACCATATATTTT.

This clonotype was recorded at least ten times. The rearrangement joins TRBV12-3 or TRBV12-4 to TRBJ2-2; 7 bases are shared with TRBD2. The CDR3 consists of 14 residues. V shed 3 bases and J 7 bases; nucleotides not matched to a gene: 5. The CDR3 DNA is TGTGCCAGCAGTTTCGCGGGAGCGGTCGGGGAGCTGTTTTTT. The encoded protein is CASSFAGAVGELFF.

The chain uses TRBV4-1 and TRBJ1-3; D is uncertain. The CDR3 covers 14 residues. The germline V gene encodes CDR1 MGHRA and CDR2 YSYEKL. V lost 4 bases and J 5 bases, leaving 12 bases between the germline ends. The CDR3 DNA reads TGCGCCAGCAGCCGCGAGGGCCCAAGAAACACCATATATTTT. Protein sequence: CASSREGPRNTIYF.

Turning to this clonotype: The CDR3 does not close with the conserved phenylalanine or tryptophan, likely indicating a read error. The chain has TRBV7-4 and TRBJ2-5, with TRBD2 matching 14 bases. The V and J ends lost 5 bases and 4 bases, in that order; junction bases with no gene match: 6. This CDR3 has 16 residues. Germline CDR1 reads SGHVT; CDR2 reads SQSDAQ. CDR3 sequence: CASSPRLAGGRETQYL. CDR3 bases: TGTGCCAGCAGCCCACGACTAGCGGGAGGGAGAGAGACCCAGTACTTA.